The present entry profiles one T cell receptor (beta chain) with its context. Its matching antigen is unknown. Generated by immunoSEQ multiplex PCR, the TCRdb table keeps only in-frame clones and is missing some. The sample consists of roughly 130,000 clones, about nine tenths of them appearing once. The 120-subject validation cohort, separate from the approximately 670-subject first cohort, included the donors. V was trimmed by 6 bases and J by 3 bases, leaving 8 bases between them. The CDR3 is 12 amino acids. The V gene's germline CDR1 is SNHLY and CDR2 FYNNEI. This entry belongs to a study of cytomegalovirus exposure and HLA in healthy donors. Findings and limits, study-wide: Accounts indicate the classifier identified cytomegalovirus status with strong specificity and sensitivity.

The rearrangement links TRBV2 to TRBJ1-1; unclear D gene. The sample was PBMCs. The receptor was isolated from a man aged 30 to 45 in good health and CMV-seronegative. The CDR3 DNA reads TGTGCCAGCAGCGATACAGACACTGAAGCTTTCTTT. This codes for CASSDTDTEAFF.